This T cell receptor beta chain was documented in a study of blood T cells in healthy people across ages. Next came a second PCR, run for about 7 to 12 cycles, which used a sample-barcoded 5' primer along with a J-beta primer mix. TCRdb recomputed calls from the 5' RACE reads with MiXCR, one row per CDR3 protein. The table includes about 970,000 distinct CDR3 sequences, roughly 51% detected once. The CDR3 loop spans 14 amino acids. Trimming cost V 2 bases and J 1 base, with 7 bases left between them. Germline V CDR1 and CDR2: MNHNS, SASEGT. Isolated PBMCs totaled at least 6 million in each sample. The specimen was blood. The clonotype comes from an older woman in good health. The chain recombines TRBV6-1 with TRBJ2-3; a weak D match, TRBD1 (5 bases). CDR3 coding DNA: TGTGCCAGCAGTGAAAGGGGCGGCACAGATACGCAGTATTTT. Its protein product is CASSERGGTDTQYF.